The 14 T cell receptor beta chains given below trace back to one sample, sequenced in a study of blood T cell repertoires in COVID-19. Using immunoSEQ multiplex PCR, the repertoire was profiled, and TCRdb retains in-frame clones only, with some absent. The table lists roughly 32,000 clones, roughly 88% of them singletons. Sequenced material: peripheral blood. Source of these receptors: a man between 65 and 85 years old with active or convalescent COVID-19.

The chain is built from TRBV6-2 or TRBV6-3 and TRBJ1-5, with 9 bases identical to TRBD1. CDR1 and CDR2 (germline): MNHEY, SVGEGT. V shed 2 bases, J shed 2 bases, and the junction held 10 bases outside the gene matches. The CDR3 is made up of 18 amino acids. CDR3 in amino acids: CASSYEGQGIVGNQPQHF. The CDR3 nucleotides are TGTGCCAGCAGTTACGAGGGACAGGGAATTGTAGGCAATCAGCCCCAGCATTTT.

This chain connects TRBV2 to TRBJ1-5, with 8 bases that match TRBD1. The CDR3 runs to 15 residues. V lost 0 bases, J lost 4 bases, and 2 bases stayed unmatched. Germline CDR1 is SNHLY and CDR2 is FYNNEI. The CDR3 loop reads CASSEAQGANQPQHF. CDR3 sequence (DNA): TGTGCCAGCAGTGAAGCGCAGGGGGCGAATCAGCCCCAGCATTTT.

As regards this clone: The DNA is left out, because the CDR3 cannot be placed on it with certainty; the CDR3 is given as TCRdb lists it. V and J are TRBV28 and TRBJ1-2. Germline V gene sequence: CDR1 MDHEN, CDR2 SYDVKM. The CDR3 extends over 13 residues, inclusive of both ends. The chain's CDR3 is CASSLTFGGGYTF.

The V and J genes are TRBV5-4 and TRBJ1-3; D gene unclear. The germline CDR1 and CDR2 sequences are SGHNT and YYREEE (reference sequence). CDR3 length: 13 amino acids. Between the trimmed V and J ends, which lost 0 bases and 4 bases, there was a span of 5 bases. This chain's CDR3 is CASSLGQGNTIYF. The CDR3 region has the DNA TGTGCCAGCAGCTTGGGGCAAGGAAACACCATATATTTT.

The chain uses TRBV2 and TRBJ1-5, with 8 bases lining up with TRBD1. This CDR3 region has 14 residues. The V and J ends lost 6 bases and 5 bases, in that order; junction bases with no gene match: 6. Germline CDR1 reads SNHLY; CDR2 reads FYNNEI. CDR3 DNA sequence: TGTGCCAGCAGGCGGACAGGGAAATATCAGCCCCAGCATTTT. Translating gives CASRRTGKYQPQHF.

The V gene is TRBV2, the J gene TRBJ1-2; TRBD1 might be the D (5 bases). From germline, CDR1 is SNHLY and CDR2 FYNNEI. Trimming removed 11 bases at V and 4 bases at J, with 23 bases between. This CDR3 region has 15 residues. The CDR3 sequence is CAAPKGTGEAYGYTF. The CDR3 DNA follows: TGTGCCGCGCCGAAGGGGACCGGGGAGGCCTATGGCTACACCTTC. The variable domain in full, with the rest retrieved from reference TRBV2 and TRBJ1-2, is EPEVTQTPSHQVTQMGQEVILRCVPISNHLYFYWYRQILGQKVEFLVSFYNNEISEKSEIFDDQFSVERPDGSNFTLKIRSTKLEDSAMYFCAAPKGTGEAYGYTFGSGTRLTVV.

The chain has TRBV19 and TRBJ2-3, with D perhaps TRBD1 (5 bases). CDR1 is LNHDA and CDR2 is SQIVND in the germline V gene (reference sequence). The V and J ends lost 1 base and 5 bases respectively, with 13 bases between them. This CDR3 comprises 15 residues. CDR3 sequence reads: CASSIGTSQGDTQYF. CDR3 nucleotide sequence: TGTGCCAGTAGTATAGGGACAAGTCAGGGAGATACGCAGTATTTT.

CDR3 sequence reads: CASSLSGQGGYGYTF. DNA of the CDR3: TGTGCCAGCAGTTTATCAGGACAGGGAGGCTATGGCTACACCTTC. This rearrangement joins TRBV27 to TRBJ1-2; 8 bases match TRBD1. The CDR3 is made up of 15 amino acids. V gave up 0 bases and J gave up 4 bases; unmatched junction bases: 4. The germline CDR1 and CDR2 sequences are MNHEY and SMNVEV (reference sequence).

The rearrangement links TRBV5-1 to TRBJ2-3; 9 positions agree with TRBD1. Trimming took 3 bases from V and 5 from J; bases not matched to a gene: 7. The CDR3 is 15 residues long. CDR1 and CDR2 from the germline V gene are SGHRS and YFSETQ. CDR3: CASSSGQGRGDTQYF. CDR3 coding DNA: TGCGCCAGCAGCTCGGGACAGGGAAGGGGAGATACGCAGTATTTT. Filled out from reference TRBV5-1 and TRBJ2-3, the complete variable domain reads KAGVTQTPRYLIKTRGQQVTLSCSPISGHRSVSWYQQTPGQGLQFLFEYFSETQRNKGNFPGRFSGRQFSNSRSEMNVSTLELGDSALYLCASSSGQGRGDTQYFGPGTRLTVL.

The chain carries TRBV6-5 and TRBJ1-5; D gene unclear. Germline V gene sequence: CDR1 MNHEY, CDR2 SVGAGI. V was trimmed by 6 bases and J by 0 bases, leaving 9 bases between them. The CDR3 spans 14 residues. The CDR3 sequence is CASRDTYSNQPQHF. As DNA, the CDR3 is TGTGCCAGCAGAGACACTTATAGCAATCAGCCCCAGCATTTT.

CDR3 sequence reads: CASSKTGHYEQYF. CDR3 sequence (DNA): TGTGCCAGCAGTAAGACAGGGCACTACGAGCAGTACTTC. The chain links TRBV6-5 to TRBJ2-7, with 7 nucleotides matching TRBD1. This CDR3 region has 13 residues. V was pared by 5 bases and J by 3 bases, with 4 bases of the junction left unmatched. Germline CDR1 and CDR2: MNHEY and SVGAGI.

CDR3: CASSLNVGGVQYF. CDR3 bases: TGTGCCAGCAGCTTAAACGTCGGGGGGGTCCAGTACTTC. This chain connects TRBV7-9 to TRBJ2-5, with 8 bases that match TRBD2. Germline V gene lookup returns CDR1 SEHNR and CDR2 FQNEAQ (reference sequence). The CDR3 length is 13 residues. V gave up 2 bases and J gave up 10 bases; unmatched junction bases: 6.

The chain joins TRBV18 to TRBJ1-2; TRBD1 might be the D (6 bases). Trimming stripped 3 bases from V and 5 bases from J, with 13 bases between. Germline V gene sequence: CDR1 KGHSH, CDR2 LQKENI. CDR3 length equals 14 residues. CDR3 bases: TGTGCCAGCTCACCGCAGGGGTTTGGGTATGGCTACACCTTC. Protein: CASSPQGFGYGYTF.

The chain carries TRBV9 and TRBJ1-2; maybe TRBD1 (5 bases). CDR1 SGDLS and CDR2 YYNGEE come from the germline V gene. The V gene lost 0 bases and the J gene lost 4 bases, with 10 bases spanning the gap. The CDR3 runs 14 residues. Here the CDR3 DNA reads TGTGCCAGCAGCGTAGGATTAGGGGTCTATGGCTACACCTTC. Its protein product is CASSVGLGVYGYTF.